This T cell receptor beta chain was recovered during a study of blood T cell repertoires in COVID-19. Germline V gene lookup returns CDR1 SGHRS and CDR2 YFSETQ. The V end lost 1 base, the J end lost 1 base, and 8 bases lay between the germline ends. The CDR3 has 14 residues. In the source study's methods: Estimated nucleated cell counts came from reference gene primer amplification. The protocol was immunoSEQ multiplex PCR, while the TCRdb copy is restricted to in-frame clones and leaves out a portion. The V and J calls and clone size were taken over from that table, and D and trimming were inferred from the DNA. This table holds 200,000 to 250,000 clones, around four fifths found once.

This clonotype was obtained from a woman in her seventies with COVID-19, enrolled during active disease. The source material was peripheral blood. The chain employs TRBV5-1 and TRBJ1-1; D not certain. The CDR3 sequence is CASSLLVQNTEAFF. The CDR3 region has the DNA TGCGCCAGCAGCTTGCTTGTACAGAACACTGAAGCTTTCTTT.